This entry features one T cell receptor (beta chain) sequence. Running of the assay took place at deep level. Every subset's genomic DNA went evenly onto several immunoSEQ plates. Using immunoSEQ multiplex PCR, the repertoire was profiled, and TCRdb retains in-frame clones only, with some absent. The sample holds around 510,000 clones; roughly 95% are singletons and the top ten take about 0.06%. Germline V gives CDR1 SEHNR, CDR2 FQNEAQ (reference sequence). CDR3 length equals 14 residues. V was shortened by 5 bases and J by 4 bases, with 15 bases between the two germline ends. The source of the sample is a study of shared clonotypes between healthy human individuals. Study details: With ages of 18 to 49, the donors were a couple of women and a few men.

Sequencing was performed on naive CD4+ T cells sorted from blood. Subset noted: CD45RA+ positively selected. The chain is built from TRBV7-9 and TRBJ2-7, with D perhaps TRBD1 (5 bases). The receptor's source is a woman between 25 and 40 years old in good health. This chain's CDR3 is CASSPGHFDYEQYF. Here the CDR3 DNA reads TGTGCCAGCAGCCCCGGACATTTTGATTACGAGCAGTACTTC.